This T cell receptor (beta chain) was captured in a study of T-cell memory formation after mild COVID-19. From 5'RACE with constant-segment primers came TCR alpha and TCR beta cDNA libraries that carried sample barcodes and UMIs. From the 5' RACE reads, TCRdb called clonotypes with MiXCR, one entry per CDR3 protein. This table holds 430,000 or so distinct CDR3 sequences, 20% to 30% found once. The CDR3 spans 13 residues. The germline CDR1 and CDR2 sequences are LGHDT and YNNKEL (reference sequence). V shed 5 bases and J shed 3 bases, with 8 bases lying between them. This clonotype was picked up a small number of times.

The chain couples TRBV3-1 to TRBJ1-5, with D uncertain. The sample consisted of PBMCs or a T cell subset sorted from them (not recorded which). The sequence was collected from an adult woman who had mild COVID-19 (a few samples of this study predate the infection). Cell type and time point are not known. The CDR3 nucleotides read TGTGCCAGCAGCACGGGGTTCAATCAGCCCCAGCATTTT. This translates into CASSTGFNQPQHF.